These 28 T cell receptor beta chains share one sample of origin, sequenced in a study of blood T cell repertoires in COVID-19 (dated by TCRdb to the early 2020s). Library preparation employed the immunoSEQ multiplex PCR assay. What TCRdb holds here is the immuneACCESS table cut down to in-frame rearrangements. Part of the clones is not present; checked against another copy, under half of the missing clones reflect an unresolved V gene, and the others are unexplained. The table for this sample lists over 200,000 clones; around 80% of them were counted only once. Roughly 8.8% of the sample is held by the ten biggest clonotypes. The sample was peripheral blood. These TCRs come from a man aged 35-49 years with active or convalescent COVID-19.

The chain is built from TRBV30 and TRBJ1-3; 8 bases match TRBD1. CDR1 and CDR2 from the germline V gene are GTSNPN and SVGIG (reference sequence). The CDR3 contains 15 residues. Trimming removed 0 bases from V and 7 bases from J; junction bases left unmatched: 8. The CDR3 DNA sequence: TGTGCCTGGAGTGTACTCCGGACAGGGCCCAACACCATATATTTT. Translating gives CAWSVLRTGPNTIYF.

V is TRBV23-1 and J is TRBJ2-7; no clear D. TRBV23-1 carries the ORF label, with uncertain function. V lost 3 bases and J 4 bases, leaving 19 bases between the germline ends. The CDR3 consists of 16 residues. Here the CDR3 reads CASSHSTHRWPYEQYF. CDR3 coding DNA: TGCGCCAGCAGTCATTCGACTCACCGGTGGCCGTACGAGCAGTACTTC.

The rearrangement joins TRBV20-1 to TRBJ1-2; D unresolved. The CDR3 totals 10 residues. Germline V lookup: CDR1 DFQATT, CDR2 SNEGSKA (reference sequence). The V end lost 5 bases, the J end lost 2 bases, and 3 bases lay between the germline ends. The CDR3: CSAPNYGYTF. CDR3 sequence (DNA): TGCAGTGCTCCGAACTATGGCTACACCTTC.

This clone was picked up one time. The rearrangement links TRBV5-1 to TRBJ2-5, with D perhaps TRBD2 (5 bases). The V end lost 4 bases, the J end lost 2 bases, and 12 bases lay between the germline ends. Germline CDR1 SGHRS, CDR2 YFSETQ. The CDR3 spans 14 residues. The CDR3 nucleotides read TGCGCCAGCAGCCCTGGACTCTTGCAAGAGACCCAGTACTTC. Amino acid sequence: CASSPGLLQETQYF.

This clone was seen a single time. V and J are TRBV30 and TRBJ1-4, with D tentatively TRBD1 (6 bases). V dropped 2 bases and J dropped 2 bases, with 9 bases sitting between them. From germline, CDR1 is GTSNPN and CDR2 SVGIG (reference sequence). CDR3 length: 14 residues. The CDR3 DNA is TGTGCCTGGAGTTTGGGGGCGACTAATGAAAAACTGTTTTTT. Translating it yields CAWSLGATNEKLFF.

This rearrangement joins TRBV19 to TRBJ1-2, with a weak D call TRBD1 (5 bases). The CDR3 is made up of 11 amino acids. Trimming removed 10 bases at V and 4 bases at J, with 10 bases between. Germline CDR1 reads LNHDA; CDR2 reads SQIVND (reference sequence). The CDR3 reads CATNQGYGYTF. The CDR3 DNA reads TGTGCCACCAACCAGGGCTATGGCTACACCTTC.

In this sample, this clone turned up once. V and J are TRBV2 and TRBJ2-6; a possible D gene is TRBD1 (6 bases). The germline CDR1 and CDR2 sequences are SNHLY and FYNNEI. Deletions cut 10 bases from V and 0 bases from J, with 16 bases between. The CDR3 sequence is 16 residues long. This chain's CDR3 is CATTGTYDSGANVLTF. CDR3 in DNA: TGTGCCACTACCGGGACATACGACTCTGGGGCCAACGTCCTGACTTTC.

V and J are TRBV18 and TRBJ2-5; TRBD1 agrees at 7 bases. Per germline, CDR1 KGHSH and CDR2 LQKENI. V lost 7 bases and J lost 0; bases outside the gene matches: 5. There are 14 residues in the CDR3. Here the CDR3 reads CASFTGENQETQYF. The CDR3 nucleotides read TGTGCCAGCTTTACAGGGGAAAACCAAGAGACCCAGTACTTC.

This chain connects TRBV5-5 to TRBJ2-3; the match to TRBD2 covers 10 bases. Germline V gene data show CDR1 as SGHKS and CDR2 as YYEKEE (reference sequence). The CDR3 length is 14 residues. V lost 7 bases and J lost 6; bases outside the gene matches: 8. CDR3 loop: CASRAGGSGDTQYF. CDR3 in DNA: TGTGCCAGCCGAGCGGGAGGGAGCGGTGATACGCAGTATTTT.

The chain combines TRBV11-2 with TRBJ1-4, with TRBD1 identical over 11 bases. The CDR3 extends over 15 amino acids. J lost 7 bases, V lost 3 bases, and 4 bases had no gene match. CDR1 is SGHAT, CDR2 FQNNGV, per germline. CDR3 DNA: TGTGCCAGCAGCTTGGGACAGGGGGTGGGTGAAAAACTGTTTTTT. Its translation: CASSLGQGVGEKLFF.

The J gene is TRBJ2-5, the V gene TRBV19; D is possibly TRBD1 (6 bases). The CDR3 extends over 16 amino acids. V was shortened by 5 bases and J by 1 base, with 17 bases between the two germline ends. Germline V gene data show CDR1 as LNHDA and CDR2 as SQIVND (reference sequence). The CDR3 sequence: CASSLKRTGPQETQYF. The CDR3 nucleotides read TGTGCCAGTAGTCTAAAGAGAACAGGGCCCCAAGAGACCCAGTACTTC. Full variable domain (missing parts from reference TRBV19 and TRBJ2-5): DGGITQSPKYLFRKEGQNVTLSCEQNLNHDAMYWYRQDPGQGLRLIYYSQIVNDFQKGDIAEGYSVSREKKESFPLTVTSAQKNPTAFYLCASSLKRTGPQETQYFGPGTRLLVL.

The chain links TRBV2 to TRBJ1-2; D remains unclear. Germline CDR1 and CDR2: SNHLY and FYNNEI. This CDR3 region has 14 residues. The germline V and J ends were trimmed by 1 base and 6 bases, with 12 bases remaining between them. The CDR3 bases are TGTGCCAGCAGTGAAGATGTCGGAGTAAATGGCTACACCTTC. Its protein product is CASSEDVGVNGYTF.

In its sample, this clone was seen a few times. The CDR3 DNA is TGCGCCAGCAGCCTCCGGACAGGGGCGGAAGCTTTCTTT. The encoded protein is CASSLRTGAEAFF. The gene calls are TRBV5-1 and TRBJ1-1, with 9 bases fitting TRBD1. CDR3 size: 13 residues. Germline loops: CDR1 SGHRS, CDR2 YFSETQ. J was trimmed by 8 bases and V by 4 bases; bases with no gene match: 6.

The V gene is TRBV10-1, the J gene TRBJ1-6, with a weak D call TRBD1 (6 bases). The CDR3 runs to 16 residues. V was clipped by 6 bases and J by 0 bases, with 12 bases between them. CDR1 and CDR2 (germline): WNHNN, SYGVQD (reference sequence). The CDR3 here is CASSPTGNSYNSPLHF. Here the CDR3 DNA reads TGCGCCAGCAGCCCCACAGGGAACTCCTATAATTCACCCCTCCACTTT.

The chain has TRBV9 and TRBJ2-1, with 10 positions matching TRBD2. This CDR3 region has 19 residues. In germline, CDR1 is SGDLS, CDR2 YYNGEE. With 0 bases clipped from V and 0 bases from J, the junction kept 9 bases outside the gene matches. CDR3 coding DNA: TGTGCCAGCAGCGTAGGGGTTAGCGGGGGGCCCAGCTCCTACAATGAGCAGTTCTTC. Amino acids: CASSVGVSGGPSSYNEQFF.

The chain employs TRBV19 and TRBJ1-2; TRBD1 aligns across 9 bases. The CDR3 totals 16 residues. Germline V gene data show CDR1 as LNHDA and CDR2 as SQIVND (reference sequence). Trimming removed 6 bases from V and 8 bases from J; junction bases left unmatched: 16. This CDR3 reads CASRTGTGRAVSGYTF. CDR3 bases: TGTGCCAGTAGGACCGGGACAGGGAGGGCTGTGTCCGGCTACACCTTC.

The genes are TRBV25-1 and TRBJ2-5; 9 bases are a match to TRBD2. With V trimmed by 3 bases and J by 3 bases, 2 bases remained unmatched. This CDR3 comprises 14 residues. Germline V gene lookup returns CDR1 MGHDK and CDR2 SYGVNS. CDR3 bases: TGTGCCAGCAGTGACATAGCGGGAGAAGAGACCCAGTACTTC. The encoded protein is CASSDIAGEETQYF.

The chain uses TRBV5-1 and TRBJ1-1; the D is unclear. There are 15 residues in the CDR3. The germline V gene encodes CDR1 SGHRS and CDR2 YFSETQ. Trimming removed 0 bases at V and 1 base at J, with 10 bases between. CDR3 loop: CASSLEGVKNTEAFF. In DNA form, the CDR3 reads TGCGCCAGCAGCTTGGAGGGAGTAAAGAACACTGAAGCTTTCTTT.

The CDR3 reads CASKLAGSTDTQYF. Written as DNA, the CDR3 is TGTGCCAGTAAACTAGCGGGGAGCACAGATACGCAGTATTTT. The V and J genes are TRBV19 and TRBJ2-3; 10 bases are shared with TRBD2. CDR3 length: 14 amino acids. Germline CDR1 is LNHDA and CDR2 is SQIVND (reference sequence). V trimming: 7 bases; J trimming: 0 bases; junction bases outside the gene matches: 1.

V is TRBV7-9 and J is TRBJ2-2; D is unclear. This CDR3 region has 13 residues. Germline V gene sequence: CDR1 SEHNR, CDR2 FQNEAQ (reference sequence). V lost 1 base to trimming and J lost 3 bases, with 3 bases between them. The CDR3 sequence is CASSLGDTGELFF. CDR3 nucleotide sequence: TGTGCCAGCAGCTTAGGAGACACCGGGGAGCTGTTTTTT.

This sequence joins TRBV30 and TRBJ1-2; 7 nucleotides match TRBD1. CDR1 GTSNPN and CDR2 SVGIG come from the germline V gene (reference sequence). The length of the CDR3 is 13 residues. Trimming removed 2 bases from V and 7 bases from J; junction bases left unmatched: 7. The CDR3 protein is CAWSFRDSGGYTF. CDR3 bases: TGTGCCTGGAGTTTTAGGGACAGCGGTGGCTACACCTTC.

CDR3 amino acids: CASSLGGQPNYGYTF. The DNA for the CDR3 is TGCGCCAGCAGCTTGGGGGGACAGCCCAATTATGGCTACACCTTC. The J gene is TRBJ1-2, the V gene TRBV5-1; 7 positions agree with TRBD1. The CDR3 is made up of 15 amino acids. Trimming removed 0 bases from V and 5 bases from J; junction bases left unmatched: 7. CDR1 and CDR2 (germline): SGHRS, YFSETQ.

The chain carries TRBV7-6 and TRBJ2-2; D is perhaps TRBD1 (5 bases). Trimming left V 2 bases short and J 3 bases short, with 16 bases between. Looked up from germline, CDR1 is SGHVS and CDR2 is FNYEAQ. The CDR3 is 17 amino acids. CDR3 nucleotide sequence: TGTGCCAGCAGCTTATTGCCCGCACAGGCGGACACCGGGGAGCTGTTTTTT. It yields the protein CASSLLPAQADTGELFF.

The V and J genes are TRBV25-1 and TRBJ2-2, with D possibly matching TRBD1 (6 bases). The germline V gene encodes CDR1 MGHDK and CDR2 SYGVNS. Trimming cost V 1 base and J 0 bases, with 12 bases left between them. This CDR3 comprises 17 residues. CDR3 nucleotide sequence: TGTGCCAGCAGTGAATTTAGTGGGGGCACGAACACCGGGGAGCTGTTTTTT. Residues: CASSEFSGGTNTGELFF.

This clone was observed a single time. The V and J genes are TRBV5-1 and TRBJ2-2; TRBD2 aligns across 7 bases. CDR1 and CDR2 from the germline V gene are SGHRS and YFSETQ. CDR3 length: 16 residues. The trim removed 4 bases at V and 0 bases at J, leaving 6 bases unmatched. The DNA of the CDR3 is TGCGCCAGCAGCCTCGGACTAGGGGCGAACACCGGGGAGCTGTTTTTT. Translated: CASSLGLGANTGELFF.

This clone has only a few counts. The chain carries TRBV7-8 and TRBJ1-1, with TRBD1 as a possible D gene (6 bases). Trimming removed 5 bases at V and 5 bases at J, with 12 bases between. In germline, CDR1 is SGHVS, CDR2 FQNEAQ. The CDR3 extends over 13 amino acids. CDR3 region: CASSQTGSTEAFF. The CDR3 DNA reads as TGTGCCAGCAGCCAAACAGGGAGTACTGAAGCTTTCTTT.

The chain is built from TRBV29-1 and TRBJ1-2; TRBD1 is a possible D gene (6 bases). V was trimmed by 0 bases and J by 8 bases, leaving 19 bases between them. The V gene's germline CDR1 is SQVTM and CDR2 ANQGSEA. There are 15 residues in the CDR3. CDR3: CSVEDRGRGRRGYTF. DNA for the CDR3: TGCAGCGTTGAAGATCGCGGCAGGGGACGGCGCGGCTACACCTTC.

This CDR3 reads CASSPEGRVVEAFF. For the CDR3, the DNA is TGTGCCAGCAGCCCCGAGGGGAGGGTGGTTGAAGCTTTCTTT. The rearrangement joins TRBV5-6 to TRBJ1-1; D is perhaps TRBD1 (5 bases). The germline V and J ends were trimmed by 4 bases and 7 bases, with 17 bases remaining between them. This CDR3 is 14 amino acids long. Germline V CDR1 and CDR2: SGHDT, YYEEEE.